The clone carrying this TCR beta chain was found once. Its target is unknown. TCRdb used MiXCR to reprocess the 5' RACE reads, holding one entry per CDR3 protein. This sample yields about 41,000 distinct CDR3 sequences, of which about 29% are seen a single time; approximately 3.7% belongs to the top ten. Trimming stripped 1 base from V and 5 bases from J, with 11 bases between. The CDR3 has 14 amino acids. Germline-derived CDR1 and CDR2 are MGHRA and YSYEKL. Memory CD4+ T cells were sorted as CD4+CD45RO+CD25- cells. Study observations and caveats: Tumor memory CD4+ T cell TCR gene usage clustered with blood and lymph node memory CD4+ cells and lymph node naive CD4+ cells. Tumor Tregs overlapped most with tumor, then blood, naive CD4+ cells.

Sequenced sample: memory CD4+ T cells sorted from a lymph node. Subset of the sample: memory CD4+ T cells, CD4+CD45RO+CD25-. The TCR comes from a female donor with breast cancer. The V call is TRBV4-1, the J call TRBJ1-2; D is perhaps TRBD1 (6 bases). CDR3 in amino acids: CASSQATGIYGYTF. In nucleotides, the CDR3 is TGCGCCAGCAGCCAAGCGACAGGCATATATGGCTACACCTTC.